What follows are 14 T cell receptor beta chains derived from one specimen sequenced in a study of beta chain features in type 1 diabetes. The authors reverse transcribed all of the isolated RNA, so sequencing captured expressed TCRB transcripts. Using immunoSEQ multiplex PCR, the repertoire was profiled, and TCRdb retains in-frame clones only, with some absent. Of 200,000 to 250,000 clones in the sample, roughly two thirds are singletons; the top ten hold 0.053%. Material: naive CD4+ T cells from blood. The receptors were sampled from a man aged 30 to 39 in good health.

V is TRBV30 and J is TRBJ2-1; 11 bases map to TRBD2. CDR1 is GTSNPN, CDR2 SVGIG, per germline (reference sequence). J gave up 5 bases and V 1 base, and 7 bases lay outside the gene matches. The CDR3 contains 16 residues. CDR3 sequence reads: CAWSAYSGGAHNEQFF. The CDR3 DNA reads as TGTGCCTGGAGTGCCTATAGCGGGGGGGCGCACAATGAGCAGTTCTTC. Filled out from reference TRBV30 and TRBJ2-1, the complete variable domain reads SQTIHQWPATLVQPVGSPLSLECTVEGTSNPNLYWYRQAAGRGLQLLFYSVGIGQISSEVPQNLSASRPQDRQFILSSKKLLLSDSGFYLCAWSAYSGGAHNEQFFGPGTRLTVL.

J is TRBJ2-7 and V is TRBV11-2; D may be TRBD1 or TRBD2 (5 bases each). V was trimmed by 4 bases and J by 4 bases, leaving 8 bases between them. The CDR3 consists of 12 residues. Germline values: CDR1 SGHAT, CDR2 FQNNGV. CDR3: CASSSGGYEQYF. CDR3 bases: TGTGCCAGCAGCTCTGGGGGATACGAGCAGTACTTC.

The chain couples TRBV29-1 to TRBJ2-5; D is tentatively TRBD1 or TRBD2 (5 bases each). Per the germline V gene, CDR1 is SQVTM and CDR2 is ANQGSEA. The CDR3 loop spans 14 amino acids. Trimming removed 6 bases from V and 4 bases from J, with 18 bases in between. The CDR3 nucleotides read TGCAGCGTCGTACGGGGCCAAGGTCGAGAGACCCAGTACTTC. Its translation is CSVVRGQGRETQYF.

The chain joins TRBV11-2 to TRBJ2-5; TRBD1 matches 11 bases. The V gene end was trimmed by 0 bases and the J gene end by 14 bases; junction bases not matched to a gene: 8. This CDR3 region has 14 residues. Germline V gives CDR1 SGHAT, CDR2 FQNNGV. CDR3 loop: CASSLDPGDRGAYF. In nucleotides, the CDR3 is TGTGCCAGCAGCTTAGACCCCGGGGACAGGGGGGCATACTTC.

This clone was recorded only once. The chain recombines TRBV29-1 with TRBJ2-5, with D possibly TRBD2 on 5 matching bases. Germline CDR1 reads SQVTM; CDR2 reads ANQGSEA. V was pared by 3 bases and J by 2 bases, with 13 bases between. The CDR3 length is 14 residues. The CDR3 reads CSVDSRSGQETQYF. CDR3 in DNA: TGCAGCGTTGATTCCCGCTCGGGACAAGAGACCCAGTACTTC.

There are a few counts of this clone. V and J are TRBV30 and TRBJ1-5, with D maybe TRBD1 (6 bases). Germline CDR1 reads GTSNPN; CDR2 reads SVGIG (reference sequence). The CDR3 runs to 13 residues. Trimming removed 3 bases at V and 4 bases at J, with 10 bases between. Written as DNA, the CDR3 is TGTGCCTGGAGGGACAGTAAAAATCAGCCCCAGCATTTT. Its translation is CAWRDSKNQPQHF. The entire variable domain, with the rest obtained from reference TRBV30 and TRBJ1-5, is as follows: SQTIHQWPATLVQPVGSPLSLECTVEGTSNPNLYWYRQAAGRGLQLLFYSVGIGQISSEVPQNLSASRPQDRQFILSSKKLLLSDSGFYLCAWRDSKNQPQHFGDGTRLSIL.

This clone was found a few times. V is TRBV29-1 and J is TRBJ2-3; TRBD2 aligns across 8 bases. The V segment lost 5 bases and the J segment 4 bases; nucleotides outside the gene matches: 5. This CDR3 is 13 amino acids long. Germline lookup yields CDR1 SQVTM and CDR2 ANQGSEA. The CDR3, as DNA: TGCAGCGTTCAAGCGGGGGCAGCAGATACGCAGTATTTT. Translation: CSVQAGAADTQYF.

This clone has just one count. This sequence joins TRBV7-2 and TRBJ2-3; weak D call: TRBD2 (6 bases). V lost 5 bases and J lost 0, with 24 bases in between. The CDR3 is made up of 19 amino acids. Germline values: CDR1 SGHTA, CDR2 FQGNSA. The CDR3 bases are TGTGCCAGCAGCCCCCTCAGCGGAGGACTAAGCGGGAGCACAGATACGCAGTATTTT. This codes for CASSPLSGGLSGSTDTQYF.

CDR3 loop: CASSPPYSYNEQFF. The CDR3 bases are TGTGCCAGCTCACCACCTTACAGCTACAATGAGCAGTTCTTC. The chain uses TRBV18 and TRBJ2-1; D gene ambiguous. V shed 0 bases and J shed 3 bases, with 6 bases lying between them. Germline assignment: CDR1 KGHSH and CDR2 LQKENI. There are 14 residues in the CDR3.

In its sample, this clone was seen once. This sequence joins TRBV29-1 and TRBJ1-2; the match to TRBD1 covers 9 bases. The trim removed 6 bases at V and 0 bases at J, leaving 5 bases unmatched. The CDR3 sequence is 14 residues long. Germline V gives CDR1 SQVTM, CDR2 ANQGSEA. CDR3 loop: CSVRDREANYGYTF. CDR3 DNA sequence: TGCAGCGTCAGGGACAGGGAAGCTAACTATGGCTACACCTTC.

V is TRBV30 and J is TRBJ2-3, with D perhaps matching TRBD2 (5 bases). V gave up 2 bases and J gave up 8 bases, with 20 bases separating them. This CDR3 is 15 amino acids long. Germline V lookup: CDR1 GTSNPN, CDR2 SVGIG (reference sequence). The CDR3 is CAWSPSPKAAATQYF. Written as DNA, the CDR3 is TGTGCCTGGAGTCCCTCCCCTAAGGCAGCGGCTACGCAGTATTTT.

In regard to this clone: Other DNA sequences from this sample encode an identical CDR3 as well. The V call is TRBV5-4, the J call TRBJ2-3; D is undetermined. From germline, CDR1 is SGHNT and CDR2 YYREEE (reference sequence). The CDR3 runs 14 residues. V dropped 0 bases and J dropped 1 base, with 6 bases sitting between them. The CDR3 nucleotides read TGTGCCAGCAGCTTGGATCGGGGCACAGATACGCAGTATTTT. Encoded protein: CASSLDRGTDTQYF.

V usage is TRBV27 and J usage is TRBJ1-1; no definite D call. The V gene lost 2 bases and the J gene lost 1 base, with 5 bases spanning the gap. There are 13 residues in the CDR3. Germline V lookup: CDR1 MNHEY, CDR2 SMNVEV (reference sequence). The CDR3 here is CASSLKGNTEAFF. CDR3 coding DNA: TGTGCCAGCAGTTTAAAGGGGAACACTGAAGCTTTCTTT.

The rearrangement joins TRBV29-1 to TRBJ2-1; 8 positions match TRBD2. This CDR3 has 13 amino acids. Looked up from germline, CDR1 is SQVTM and CDR2 is ANQGSEA. Unmatched junction bases numbered 4, after V lost 5 bases and J lost 4 bases. As DNA, the CDR3 is TGCAGCGTTAGCGGGGGAGCTTACAATGAGCAGTTCTTC. Translating gives CSVSGGAYNEQFF.